This T cell receptor beta chain was documented in a study of blood T cell repertoires in COVID-19. Study background: The origin of the acute and convalescent COVID-19 samples was the United States, Italy and Spain.

Original processing notes: Amplification with reference gene primers provided the estimates of nucleated cell counts. This table comes from immunoSEQ multiplex PCR, and its TCRdb copy is limited to in-frame clones, with some not included. That table furnishes V, J and clone size, whereas the DNA furnished D and trimming. This table holds about 240,000 clones, 82% found once. This CDR3 has 14 residues. CDR1 LNHDA and CDR2 SQIVND come from the germline V gene (reference sequence). With 8 bases clipped from V and 3 bases from J, the junction kept 9 bases outside the gene matches. This chain uses TRBV19 with TRBJ2-7, with 8 bases fitting TRBD2. The clonotype was recovered from a woman aged 55-70 years with active or convalescent COVID-19. The specimen sequenced was peripheral blood. CDR3 amino acids: CASRGGGNLYEQYF. CDR3 DNA: TGTGCCAGTCGGGGGGGAGGGAACCTCTACGAGCAGTACTTC.